These T cell receptor beta chains were read from a single sample in a study of vaccination and CD4 T cells after COVID-19. Which antigens these TCRs recognize remains unknown. Each CDR3 protein is one row after TCRdb ran MiXCR on the PCR reads. The sample includes about 15,000 distinct CDR3 sequences, about 55% of them seen just once. The specimen sequenced was CD4+ T cells from blood, cultured in vitro. The origin of the receptors is a human donor who had recovered from COVID-19. The CDR3 runs from the conserved cysteine through the conserved F or W. A clone size is listed for some rows: how often the clone was seen (once, few, many), or a class if it is expanded.

CDR3,J,V,size
CASSLTGRVETQYF,TRBJ2-5,TRBV28,few
CASTLIGGSGNTIYF,TRBJ1-3,TRBV25-1,.
CSARSGTGGQPQHF,TRBJ1-5,TRBV20-1,few
CSATGQGAYHYGYTF,TRBJ1-2,TRBV20-1,.
CASSLDGGVVETQYF,TRBJ2-5,TRBV5-1,.
CASSDSGNTIYF,TRBJ1-3,TRBV7-2,.
CASSKTGLDEQYF,TRBJ2-7,TRBV7-6,.
CASIRKPGPSNQPQHF,TRBJ1-5,TRBV19,.
CASGTGGAWPQHF,TRBJ1-5,TRBV6-1,once
CSARVGRPGANVLTF,TRBJ2-6,TRBV20-1,.
CASSLGSTDTQYF,TRBJ2-3,TRBV11-3,.
CASSPGTPEAFF,TRBJ1-1,TRBV6-2/TRBV6-3,.
CASSPGGGDPGANYGYTF,TRBJ1-2,TRBV7-9,.
CSAGVRAGVGYTQYF,TRBJ2-3,TRBV20-1,.
CASSIQAGDYGYTF,TRBJ1-2,TRBV19,few
CASRRTGQSYEQYF,TRBJ2-7,TRBV6-2/TRBV6-3,.
CSARVDGSFYYYNEQFF,TRBJ2-1,TRBV20-1,.
CSAGGQGYNEQFF,TRBJ2-1,TRBV20-1,few
CASSGEAGRQPQHF,TRBJ1-5,TRBV2,few
CASSPTGTEQYF,TRBJ2-7,TRBV11-2,.
CASSFRTSGMDTQYF,TRBJ2-3,TRBV7-3,.
CASSLATVYGYTF,TRBJ1-2,TRBV5-1,once
CASSIEQTGTGDTQGTNQPQHF,TRBJ1-5,TRBV19,.
CASSSGGWQPQHF,TRBJ1-5,TRBV6-5,few
CSASRVLGPQHF,TRBJ1-5,TRBV20-1,.
CASSNREGINYGYTF,TRBJ1-2,TRBV6-1,.
CASSSSGSNYGYTF,TRBJ1-2,TRBV7-8,few
CSASTADGDQPQHF,TRBJ1-5,TRBV20-1,.
CASSERQGYGYTF,TRBJ1-2,TRBV25-1,.
CASSRGTGAYSNQPQHF,TRBJ1-5,TRBV19,.
CASSYGGQGAEAFF,TRBJ1-1,TRBV6-5,.
CASSLTRGTDGYTF,TRBJ1-2,TRBV5-4,.
CASSSLGDIPAGGGETQYF,TRBJ2-5,TRBV11-2,few
CSVVIPGMNTEAFF,TRBJ1-1,TRBV29-1,.
CASSFQASGNEQFF,TRBJ2-1,TRBV27,.
CASRPSGGNSNQPQHF,TRBJ1-5,TRBV7-8,few
CASSPSVGQSSGANVLTF,TRBJ2-6,TRBV11-3,few
CSARGPTAYNEQFF,TRBJ2-1,TRBV20-1,few
CASSIYRGSYEQYF,TRBJ2-7,TRBV6-1,once
CASSPSGQGVSQPQHF,TRBJ1-5,TRBV18,once
CSARAGGWGGGDTQYF,TRBJ2-3,TRBV20-1,.
CASSKSGTVSYEQYF,TRBJ2-7,TRBV6-1,.
CASSPPGSQITGELFF,TRBJ2-2,TRBV7-9,few
CASSLAENTEAFF,TRBJ1-1,TRBV7-7,.
CSARGGVRYEQYF,TRBJ2-7,TRBV20-1,once
CASSLRGLSDTQYF,TRBJ2-3,TRBV7-2,few
CASSGPGTANQPQHF,TRBJ1-5,TRBV2,few
CATSTGRNQPQHF,TRBJ1-5,TRBV12-3/TRBV12-4,.
CAWSRGVYRGSNQPQHF,TRBJ1-5,TRBV30,few
CASSPSSGGFSGNTIYF,TRBJ1-3,TRBV4-3,.
CASSYATGTGGSYTEAFF,TRBJ1-1,TRBV6-2/TRBV6-3,few
CASKPTSERADTQYF,TRBJ2-3,TRBV5-1,.